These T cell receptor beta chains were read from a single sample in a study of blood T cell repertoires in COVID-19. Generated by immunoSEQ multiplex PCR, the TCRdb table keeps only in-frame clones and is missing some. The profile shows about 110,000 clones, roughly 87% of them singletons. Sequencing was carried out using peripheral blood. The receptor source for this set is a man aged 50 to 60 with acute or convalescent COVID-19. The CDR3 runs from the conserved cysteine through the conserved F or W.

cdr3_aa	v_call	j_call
CASSWRSGGRFAFF	TRBV6-5	TRBJ1-1
CASSPVSGTGATDTQYF	TRBV9	TRBJ2-3
CASSDEDRANTGELFF	TRBV9	TRBJ2-2
CASSPQGAGNTIYF	TRBV11-2	TRBJ1-3
CASSQGLAGNTETQYF	TRBV7-9	TRBJ2-5
CASSPRGPGANVLTF	TRBV5-1	TRBJ2-6
CASSSSPAGGPSYNEQFF	TRBV28	TRBJ2-1
CASRGIKGATYEQYF	TRBV2	TRBJ2-7
CASSPGQGDEAFF	TRBV5-1	TRBJ1-1
CSVPLEKLFF	TRBV29-1	TRBJ1-4
CASSWAAGSEETQYF	TRBV5-1	TRBJ2-5
CASSSPGQPQHF	TRBV13	TRBJ1-5
CASRDKTDRPYEQYF	TRBV6-5	TRBJ2-7
CASSTLQGASYEQYF	TRBV19	TRBJ2-7
CASSLVAGQGNYGYTF	TRBV18	TRBJ1-2
CATHQGNTEAFF	TRBV6-5	TRBJ1-1
CATSREPGLAAIAKNIQYF	TRBV15	TRBJ2-4
CASSVQGQSNEKLFF	TRBV2	TRBJ1-4
CAGGKMTGDRNQPQHF	TRBV23-1	TRBJ1-5
CASSAAALTYNEKLFF	TRBV7-9	TRBJ1-4
CASSLRGPGTLNTGELFF	TRBV11-3	TRBJ2-2
CASSGQGGTEAFF	TRBV7-9	TRBJ1-1
CATKLGGPQHF	TRBV2	TRBJ1-5
CASSPEGPRSSGANVLTF	TRBV6-4	TRBJ2-6
CASSFGTGGYNEQFF	TRBV11-2	TRBJ2-1
CASSGLAGGPRTGELFF	TRBV9	TRBJ2-2
CASSFSLGELFF	TRBV5-6	TRBJ2-2
CASSLVQGRDTGELFF	TRBV11-2	TRBJ2-2
CASSELQGLGYTF	TRBV11-3	TRBJ1-2
CASSLVQIPSGDGYTF	TRBV7-9	TRBJ1-2
CASSLEKGGLSNSPLHF	TRBV5-1	TRBJ1-6
CASSPGQNTGELFF	TRBV18	TRBJ2-2
CASSYELPGQALEAFF	TRBV11-2	TRBJ1-1
CASSWGQFYEQYF	TRBV14	TRBJ2-7
CASSLTGGNTDTQYF	TRBV7-3	TRBJ2-3
CASSEESGGQETQYF	TRBV10-1	TRBJ2-5
CASSPRTSGRDWAYNEQFF	TRBV11-2	TRBJ2-1
CASSEAVGLYQPQHF	TRBV2	TRBJ1-5
CASTPGHLAKNIQYF	TRBV28	TRBJ2-4
CASQGGFEQFF	TRBV9	TRBJ2-1
CAISGEGGRTDTQYF	TRBV10-3	TRBJ2-3
CASSGWREGGDTQYF	TRBV19	TRBJ2-3
CSVEGENTDTQYF	TRBV29-1	TRBJ2-3
CASTGAGELFF	TRBV12-3/TRBV12-4	TRBJ2-2
CSASVASTDTQYF	TRBV20-1	TRBJ2-3
CASSLERTQYF	TRBV5-6	TRBJ2-3
CASSAATGGQPQHF	TRBV5-5	TRBJ1-5
CASSDGTVAGNTIYF	TRBV25-1	TRBJ1-3
CASSFTGQNYGYTF	TRBV5-4	TRBJ1-2
CASSYGTSGGGEQFF	TRBV6-5	TRBJ2-1
CASSLVGLAAPGELFF	TRBV11-2	TRBJ2-2
CASSALQGSTGELFF	TRBV6-6	TRBJ2-2
CASSLLSGTDTGELFF	TRBV5-1	TRBJ2-2
CASSPYDGELFF	TRBV4-1	TRBJ2-2
CASSSIFAGELFF	TRBV7-8	TRBJ2-2
CASRRAYNSGANVLTF	TRBV27	TRBJ2-6
CASSPLQGLTGELFF	TRBV6-5	TRBJ2-2
CAWTAGVGYTEAFF	TRBV30	TRBJ1-1
CASSRNRGSRGYTF	TRBV6-5	TRBJ1-2
CASRIAGWREQYF	TRBV2	TRBJ2-7